Reported below is one T cell receptor beta chain. What it recognizes is unknown. The record originates from a study of cytomegalovirus exposure and HLA in healthy donors. Study-wide points: A later analysis revealed that TCR association rates differed between HLA loci, peaking at DRB1 and bottoming out at HLA-C.

Donors showed nominal health when sampled, although they likely had unrecorded immune exposures. The CDR3 covers 14 residues. CDR1 ENHRY and CDR2 SYGVKD come from the germline V gene. The trim removed 8 bases at V and 7 bases at J, leaving 10 bases unmatched. A multiplex PCR was run with 60 Vbeta primers and 13 Jbeta primers. Sequenced by immunoSEQ multiplex PCR; TCRdb stores in-frame clones only, minus some. The sample carries about 300,000 clones, 80% to 90% recorded once. The sample was PBMCs. The J gene is TRBJ2-2, the V gene TRBV10-3; 7 bases map to TRBD2. The TCR originated in a man aged 35 to 55 in good health and CMV-seropositive. CDR3 residues: CAIGGGSYGGELFF. The CDR3 region has the DNA TGTGCCATCGGCGGCGGGAGTTATGGCGGGGAGCTGTTTTTT.